This T cell receptor (beta chain) was captured in a study of blood T cell repertoires in COVID-19. A single count supports this clone. Authors' processing steps: The authors estimated nucleated cell counts from reference gene primer amplification. TCRdb's copy holds only in-frame clones and misses some; the assay was immunoSEQ multiplex PCR. V, J and clone size were drawn from that table, and D and trimming were deduced from the DNA. Here the sample spans approximately 290,000 clones, around nine tenths being singletons. Germline CDR1 reads SGHNT; CDR2 reads YYREEE (reference sequence). The CDR3 totals 17 residues. The V and J ends lost 4 bases and 2 bases, in that order; junction bases with no gene match: 11.

This sequence was found in an older woman with acute or convalescent COVID-19. The material sequenced was peripheral blood. V usage is TRBV5-4 and J usage is TRBJ2-3; 9 nucleotides agree with TRBD2. The CDR3 nucleotides read TGTGCCAGCAGCGAGGGGCTAGCGGGGCCTTACACAGATACGCAGTATTTT. Its translation: CASSEGLAGPYTDTQYF.